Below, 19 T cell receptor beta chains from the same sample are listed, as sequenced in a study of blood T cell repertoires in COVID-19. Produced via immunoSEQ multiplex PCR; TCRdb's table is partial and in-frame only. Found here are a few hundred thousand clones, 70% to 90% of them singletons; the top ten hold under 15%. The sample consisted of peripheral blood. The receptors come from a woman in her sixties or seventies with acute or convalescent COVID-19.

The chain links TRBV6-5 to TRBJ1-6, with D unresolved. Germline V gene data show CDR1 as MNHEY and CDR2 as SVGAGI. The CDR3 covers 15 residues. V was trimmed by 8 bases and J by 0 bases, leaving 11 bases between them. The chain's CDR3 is CASGQDYSYNSPLHF. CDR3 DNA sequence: TGTGCCAGCGGCCAAGATTACTCCTATAATTCACCCCTCCACTTT.

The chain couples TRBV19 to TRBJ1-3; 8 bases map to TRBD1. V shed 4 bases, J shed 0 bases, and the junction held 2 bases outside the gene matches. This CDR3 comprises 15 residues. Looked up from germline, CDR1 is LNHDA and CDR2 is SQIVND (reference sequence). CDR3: CASSTGTGSGNTIYF. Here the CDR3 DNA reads TGTGCCAGTAGTACCGGGACAGGCTCTGGAAACACCATATATTTT.

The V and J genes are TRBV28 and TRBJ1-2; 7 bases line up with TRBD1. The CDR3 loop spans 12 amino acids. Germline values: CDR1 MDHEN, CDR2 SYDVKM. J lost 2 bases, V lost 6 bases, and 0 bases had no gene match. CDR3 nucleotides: TGTGCCAGCAGGACAGGGAACTATGGCTACACCTTC. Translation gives CASRTGNYGYTF.

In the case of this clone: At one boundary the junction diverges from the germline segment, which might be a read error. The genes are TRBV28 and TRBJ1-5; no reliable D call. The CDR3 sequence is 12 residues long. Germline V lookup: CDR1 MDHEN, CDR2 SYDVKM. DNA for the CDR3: TGTGCCAGCAGTTTACCCGATCAGGCCCAGCATTTT. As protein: CASSLPDQAQHF.

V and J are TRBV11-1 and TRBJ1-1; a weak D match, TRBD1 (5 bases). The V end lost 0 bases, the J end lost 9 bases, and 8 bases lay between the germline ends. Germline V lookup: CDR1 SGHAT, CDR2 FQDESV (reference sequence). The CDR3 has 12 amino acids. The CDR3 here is CASSLAGRKAFF. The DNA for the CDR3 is TGTGCCAGCAGCTTAGCGGGGCGGAAAGCTTTCTTT.

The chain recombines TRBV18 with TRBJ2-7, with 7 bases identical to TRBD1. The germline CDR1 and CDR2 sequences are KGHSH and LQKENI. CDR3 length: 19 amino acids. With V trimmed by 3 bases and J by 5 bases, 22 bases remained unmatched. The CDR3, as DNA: TGTGCCAGCTCACCTACGCCTCGGACAGGACTGCTTAGGGTAGACGAGCAGTACTTC. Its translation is CASSPTPRTGLLRVDEQYF.

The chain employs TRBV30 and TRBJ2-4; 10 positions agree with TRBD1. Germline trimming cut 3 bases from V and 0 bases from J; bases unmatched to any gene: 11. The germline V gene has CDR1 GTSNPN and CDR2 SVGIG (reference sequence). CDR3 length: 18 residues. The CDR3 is CAWSARDRGEVAKNIQYF. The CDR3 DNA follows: TGTGCCTGGAGCGCGAGGGACAGGGGCGAGGTAGCCAAAAACATTCAGTACTTC. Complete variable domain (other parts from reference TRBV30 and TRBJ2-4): SQTIHQWPATLVQPVGSPLSLECTVEGTSNPNLYWYRQAAGRGLQLLFYSVGIGQISSEVPQNLSASRPQDRQFILSSKKLLLSDSGFYLCAWSARDRGEVAKNIQYFGAGTRLSVL.

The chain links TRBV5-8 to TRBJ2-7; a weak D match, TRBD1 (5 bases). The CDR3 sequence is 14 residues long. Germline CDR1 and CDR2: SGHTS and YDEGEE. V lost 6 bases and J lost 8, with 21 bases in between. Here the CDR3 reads CASTTGYLPTKQYF. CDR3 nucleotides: TGTGCCAGCACAACAGGATACCTTCCTACGAAGCAGTACTTC.

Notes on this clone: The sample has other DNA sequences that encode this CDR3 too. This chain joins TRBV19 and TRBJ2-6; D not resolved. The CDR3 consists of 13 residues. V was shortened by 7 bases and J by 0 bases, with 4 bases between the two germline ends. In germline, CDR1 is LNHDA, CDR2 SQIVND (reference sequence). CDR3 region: CASTSSGANVLTF. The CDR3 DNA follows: TGTGCCAGTACGAGCTCTGGGGCCAACGTCCTGACTTTC.

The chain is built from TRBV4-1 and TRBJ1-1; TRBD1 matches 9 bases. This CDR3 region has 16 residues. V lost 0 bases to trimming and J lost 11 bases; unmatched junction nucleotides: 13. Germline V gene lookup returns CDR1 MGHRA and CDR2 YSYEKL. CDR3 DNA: TGCGCCAGCAGCCAAGACCAGGGACAGGGTCTTCGGTACGCTTTCTTT. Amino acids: CASSQDQGQGLRYAFF.

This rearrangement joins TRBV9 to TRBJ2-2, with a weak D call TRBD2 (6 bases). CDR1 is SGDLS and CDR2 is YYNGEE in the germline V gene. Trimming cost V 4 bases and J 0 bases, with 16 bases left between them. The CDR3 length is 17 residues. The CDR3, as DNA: TGTGCCAGCAGCACCGGGAGAGGTCAGACGAACACCGGGGAGCTGTTTTTT. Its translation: CASSTGRGQTNTGELFF.

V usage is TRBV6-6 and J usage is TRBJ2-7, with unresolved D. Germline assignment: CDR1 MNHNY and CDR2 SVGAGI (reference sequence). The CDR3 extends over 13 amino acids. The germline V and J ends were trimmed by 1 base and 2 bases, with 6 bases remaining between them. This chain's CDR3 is CASSYFSTYEQYF. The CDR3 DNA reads TGTGCCAGCAGTTACTTTAGTACCTACGAGCAGTACTTC.

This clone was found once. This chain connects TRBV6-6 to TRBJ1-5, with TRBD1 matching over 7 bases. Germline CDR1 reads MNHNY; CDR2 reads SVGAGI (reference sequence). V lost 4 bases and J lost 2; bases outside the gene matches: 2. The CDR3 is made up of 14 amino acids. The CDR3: CASSFGQGNQPQHF. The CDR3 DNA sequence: TGTGCCAGCAGTTTTGGACAGGGCAATCAGCCCCAGCATTTT.

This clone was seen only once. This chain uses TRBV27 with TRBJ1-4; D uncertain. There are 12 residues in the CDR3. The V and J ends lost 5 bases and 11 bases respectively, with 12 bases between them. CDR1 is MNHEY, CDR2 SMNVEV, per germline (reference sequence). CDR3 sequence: CASSAEGRKLFF. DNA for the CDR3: TGTGCCAGCAGTGCGGAGGGCCGGAAACTGTTTTTT.

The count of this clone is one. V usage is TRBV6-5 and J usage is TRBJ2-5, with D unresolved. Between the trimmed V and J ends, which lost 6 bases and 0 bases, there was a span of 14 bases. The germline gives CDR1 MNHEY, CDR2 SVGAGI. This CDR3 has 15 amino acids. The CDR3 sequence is CASRYDAANQETQYF. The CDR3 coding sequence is TGTGCCAGCAGGTACGACGCAGCGAACCAAGAGACCCAGTACTTC.

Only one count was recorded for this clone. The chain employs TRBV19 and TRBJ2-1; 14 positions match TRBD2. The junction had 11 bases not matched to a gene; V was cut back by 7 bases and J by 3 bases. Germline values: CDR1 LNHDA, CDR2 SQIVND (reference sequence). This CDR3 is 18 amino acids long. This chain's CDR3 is CASTFGTSGSSFYNEQFF. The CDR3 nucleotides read TGTGCCAGTACCTTCGGGACTAGCGGGAGCTCTTTCTACAATGAGCAGTTCTTC.

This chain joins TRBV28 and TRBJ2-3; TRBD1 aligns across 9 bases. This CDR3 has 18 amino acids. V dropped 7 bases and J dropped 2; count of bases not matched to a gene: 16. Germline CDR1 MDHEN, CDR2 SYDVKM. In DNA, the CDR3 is TGTGCCAGCAACAACGCGGGACAGGGCCACTACCTCACAGATACGCAGTATTTT. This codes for CASNNAGQGHYLTDTQYF.

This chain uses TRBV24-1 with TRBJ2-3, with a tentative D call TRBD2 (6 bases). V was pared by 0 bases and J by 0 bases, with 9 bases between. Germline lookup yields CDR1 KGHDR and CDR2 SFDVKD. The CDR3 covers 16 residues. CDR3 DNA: TGTGCCACCAGTGATTTGGGCGGGAAAAGCACAGATACGCAGTATTTT. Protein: CATSDLGGKSTDTQYF.

In DNA form, the CDR3 reads TGTGCCAGCAGTTACCCGGGGTTGAGGAGCAATCAGCCCCAGCATTTT. This sequence encodes CASSYPGLRSNQPQHF. This chain connects TRBV6-2 or TRBV6-3 to TRBJ1-5, with unresolved D. There are 16 residues in the CDR3. V was trimmed by 2 bases and J by 1 base, leaving 12 bases between them. Looked up from germline, CDR1 is MNHEY and CDR2 is SVGEGT.